The sample holds a few counts of the clone carrying this TCR beta chain. These data are taken from a study of blood T cell repertoires in COVID-19. Study context: From the United States, Italy and Spain came samples of acute and convalescent COVID-19. PBMCs, B-cell-depleted T cells, or T cells provided the cDNA or gDNA that made up the material.

TCRdb's table, derived via immunoSEQ multiplex PCR, lists solely in-frame clones and lacks some. The sample gives 270,000 or so clones, 70% to 90% of which show up once; 6.6% is in the top ten. Participant age was roughly 18 to 95 years, and participants resided in about two dozen US areas. Trimming pared 3 bases from V and 8 bases from J, leaving 13 bases between. This CDR3 spans 12 amino acids. CDR1 SQVTM and CDR2 ANQGSEA come from the germline V gene. Sequenced sample: PBMCs or T cells enriched from blood (not recorded which). This TCR derives from a woman aged 50 to 60 who had been exposed to COVID-19. The rearrangement links TRBV29-1 to TRBJ1-2, with D possibly matching TRBD1 (6 bases). The CDR3 nucleotides are TGCAGCGTTGACTCAGGGGAGAGCGGCTACACCTTC. Translating it yields CSVDSGESGYTF.